The 14 T cell receptor beta chains reported below all come from one sample, sequenced in a study of T cells after yellow fever vaccination. TCRdb itself ran the 5' RACE reads through MiXCR, one entry per CDR3 protein. The data contain 300,000 to 400,000 distinct CDR3 sequences, about 12% of them singletons. The sequences come from CD4+ T cells sorted from PBMCs, collected 15 days after the yellow fever booster vaccination. The receptors here all came from a man in his late teens or twenties who received the YFV17D yellow fever vaccine.

The V gene is TRBV6-5, the J gene TRBJ1-4; D gene unclear. V was cut by 7 bases and J by 2 bases, with 8 bases left in between. The CDR3 has 13 residues. CDR1 and CDR2 from the germline V gene are MNHEY and SVGAGI. The CDR3 protein is CASKGTTNEKLFF. CDR3 bases: TGTGCCAGCAAGGGCACTACTAATGAAAAACTGTTTTTT.

The J gene is TRBJ1-1, the V gene TRBV20-1, with D possibly being TRBD1 (6 bases). This CDR3 has 14 amino acids. The V gene's germline CDR1 is DFQATT and CDR2 SNEGSKA (reference sequence). Trimming took 6 bases from V and 6 from J, leaving 20 bases between them. The CDR3 here is CSAPDAGATAEAFF. The CDR3 region has the DNA TGCAGTGCCCCCGATGCGGGGGCGACAGCTGAAGCTTTCTTT.

The V and J genes are TRBV7-2 and TRBJ1-2; D uncertain. Germline CDR1 and CDR2: SGHTA and FQGNSA. Trimming shortened V by 5 bases and J by 4 bases, and 14 bases separated the two germline ends. CDR3 length: 14 residues. The CDR3: CASSPSADSYGYTF. The CDR3 DNA reads TGTGCCAGCAGCCCCTCTGCGGACTCCTATGGCTACACCTTC.

This clonotype was detected a few times. This chain uses TRBV18 with TRBJ2-1, with a weak D call TRBD2 (5 bases). From germline, CDR1 is KGHSH and CDR2 LQKENI. The CDR3 consists of 12 residues. The V end lost 1 base, the J end lost 8 bases, and 6 bases lay between the germline ends. DNA for the CDR3: TGTGCCAGCTCACCACTGGGAGATGAGCAGTTCTTC. This sequence encodes CASSPLGDEQFF.

There are many counts of this clonotype. The J gene is TRBJ2-1, the V gene TRBV23-1; possibly TRBD1 for D (6 bases). TRBV23-1 is noted as an ORF with a role that remains uncertain. V was cut by 4 bases and J by 0 bases, with 19 bases left in between. This CDR3 has 18 amino acids. The CDR3 reads CASSRQAENLSSYNEQFF. The CDR3 nucleotides are TGCGCCAGCAGTCGACAGGCGGAGAATCTCAGCTCCTACAATGAGCAGTTCTTC.

A few counts support this clonotype. The chain couples TRBV6-5 to TRBJ1-2; the D gene is possibly TRBD1 (6 bases). The CDR3 has 15 residues. CDR1 is MNHEY, CDR2 SVGAGI, per germline. Trimming shortened V by 4 bases and J by 7 bases, and 19 bases separated the two germline ends. The CDR3 DNA reads as TGTGCCAGCAGTTCGACGGGCAGGGGTTGGGGTGGCTACACCTTC. Translation gives CASSSTGRGWGGYTF.

The V and J genes are TRBV3-1 and TRBJ1-3, with D hard to call. This CDR3 region has 12 residues. Trimming took 4 bases from V and 8 from J, leaving 9 bases between them. Germline CDR1 is LGHDT and CDR2 is YNNKEL (reference sequence). This CDR3 reads CASSRFGDTIYF. CDR3 coding DNA: TGTGCCAGCAGCCGTTTTGGTGACACCATATATTTT.

The J gene is TRBJ1-2, the V gene TRBV12-3 or TRBV12-4; D gene unclear. This CDR3 contains 14 residues. V dropped 6 bases and J dropped 1 base, with 12 bases sitting between them. Written as DNA, the CDR3 is TGTGCCAGCAGCTTGCCGGGCAGTAACTATGGCTACACCTTC. Translating gives CASSLPGSNYGYTF.

The chain recombines TRBV20-1 with TRBJ2-5; 8 bases fit TRBD1. CDR1 is DFQATT, CDR2 SNEGSKA, per germline (reference sequence). The CDR3 is made up of 15 amino acids. The V and J ends lost 3 bases and 5 bases, in that order; junction bases with no gene match: 11. The CDR3 DNA follows: TGCAGTGCTAGGAATTCCAGGGGGCGAGGGGAGACCCAGTACTTC. Protein product: CSARNSRGRGETQYF.

The rearrangement uses TRBV5-1 and TRBJ2-1; 7 bases fit TRBD2. CDR3 length: 14 amino acids. The V gene's germline CDR1 is SGHRS and CDR2 YFSETQ. The V and J ends lost 7 bases and 12 bases, in that order; junction bases with no gene match: 16. The CDR3 coding sequence is TGCGCCAGCGGCCTTGGGCGGACTAGACACGGGCAGTTCTTC. It encodes CASGLGRTRHGQFF.

This clonotype was picked up a small number of times. V usage is TRBV6-2 or TRBV6-3 and J usage is TRBJ2-4, with TRBD2 matching over 10 bases. The junction had 16 bases not matched to a gene; V was cut back by 7 bases and J by 7 bases. CDR1 is MNHEY, CDR2 SVGEGT, per germline. This CDR3 has 17 amino acids. The DNA of the CDR3 is TGTGCCAGCAACCCGGTGGTAGCGGGGGGCTTAGAGAACATTCAGTACTTC. Protein: CASNPVVAGGLENIQYF.

In this sample, this clonotype turned up a few times. The chain is built from TRBV20-1 and TRBJ2-7; D not resolved. This CDR3 comprises 13 residues. Germline CDR1 is DFQATT and CDR2 is SNEGSKA (reference sequence). V was trimmed by 3 bases and J by 6 bases, leaving 15 bases between them. The CDR3 DNA follows: TGCAGTGCTAGCTCGGACCTCTCCGCCGAGCAGTACTTC. Amino acids: CSASSDLSAEQYF.

The rearrangement joins TRBV7-2 to TRBJ2-7; D unclear. V was pared by 5 bases and J by 7 bases, with 9 bases between. Germline lookup yields CDR1 SGHTA and CDR2 FQGNSA. The CDR3 is made up of 11 amino acids. The CDR3 DNA sequence: TGTGCCAGCAGCCGACAATTTGAGCAGTACTTC. This encodes CASSRQFEQYF.

This sequence joins TRBV7-2 and TRBJ2-3; D possibly corresponds to TRBD2 (5 bases). There are 15 residues in the CDR3. CDR1 SGHTA and CDR2 FQGNSA come from the germline V gene. V lost 5 bases and J 5 bases, leaving 17 bases between the germline ends. The CDR3: CASSARRAFVDTQYF. The CDR3 nucleotides are TGTGCCAGCAGCGCCCGGCGGGCATTCGTAGATACGCAGTATTTT. Filled out from reference TRBV7-2 and TRBJ2-3, the complete variable domain reads GAGVSQSPSNKVTEKGKDVELRCDPISGHTALYWYRQSLGQGLEFLIYFQGNSAPDKSGLPSDRFSAERTGGSVSTLTIQRTQQEDSAVYLCASSARRAFVDTQYFGPGTRLTVL.